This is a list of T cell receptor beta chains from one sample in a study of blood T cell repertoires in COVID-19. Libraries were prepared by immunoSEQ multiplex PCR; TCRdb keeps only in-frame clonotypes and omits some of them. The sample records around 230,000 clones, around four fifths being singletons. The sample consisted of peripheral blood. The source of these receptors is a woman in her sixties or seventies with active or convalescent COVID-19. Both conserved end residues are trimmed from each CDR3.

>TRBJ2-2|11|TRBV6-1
ASSTGVGGELF
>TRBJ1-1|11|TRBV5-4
ASSWTGQSEAF
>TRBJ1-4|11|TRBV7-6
ASSLWPNEKLF
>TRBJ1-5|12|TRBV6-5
ASSYGGTNQPQH
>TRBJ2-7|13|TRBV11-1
ASSIQGSPFSEQY
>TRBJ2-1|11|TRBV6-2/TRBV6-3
ASSRDSYNEQF
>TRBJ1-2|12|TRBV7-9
ASSPSLDSIGYT
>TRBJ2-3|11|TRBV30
AWGGGAPDTQY
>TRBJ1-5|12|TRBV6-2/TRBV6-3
ASSLGGTGAAQH
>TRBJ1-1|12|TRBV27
ASSLTTGNTEAF
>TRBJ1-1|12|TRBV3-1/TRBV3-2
ASSKGDRPPEAF
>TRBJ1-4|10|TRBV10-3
AISAHNEKLF
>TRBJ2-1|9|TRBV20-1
TGQGNDEQF
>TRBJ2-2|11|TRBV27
ASSHQNTGELF
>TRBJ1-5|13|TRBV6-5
ASSLQGHSNQPQH
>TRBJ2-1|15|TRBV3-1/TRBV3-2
ASSQGPGQGAYNEQF